Each of the 14 T cell receptor beta chains below was sequenced from the same sample in a study of blood T cell repertoires in COVID-19 (dated by TCRdb to 2018 to 2021). Libraries were built with the immunoSEQ multiplex PCR assay. The immuneACCESS repertoire file appears here via TCRdb, limited to in-frame rearrangements. These files lack a portion of the clones; in checked studies, under half of the deficit traces to unresolved V genes, and the cause of the others is not known. A total of about 330,000 clones appear in this sample, approximately 88% of them only once. 4% of the sample rests with the top ten. The sequenced sample was peripheral blood. Receptor source: a woman in her 50s with active or convalescent COVID-19.

The chain recombines TRBV4-1 with TRBJ1-1; D is ambiguous. V was trimmed by 4 bases and J by 1 base, leaving 16 bases between them. This CDR3 has 16 residues. Germline values: CDR1 MGHRA, CDR2 YSYEKL. CDR3 in DNA: TGCGCCAGCAGCCGCTTGGCGGCCTCTCAGAACACTGAAGCTTTCTTT. Translating it yields CASSRLAASQNTEAFF.

V usage is TRBV2 and J usage is TRBJ2-2; the match to TRBD2 covers 7 bases. CDR3 length: 15 residues. Germline V gene data show CDR1 as SNHLY and CDR2 as FYNNEI. V lost 3 bases and J lost 4; bases outside the gene matches: 5. CDR3 nucleotides: TGTGCCAGCAGTGACGGCGGGAGTCTCACCGGGGAGCTGTTTTTT. Translated: CASSDGGSLTGELFF. The whole variable domain, remainder taken from reference TRBV2 and TRBJ2-2, is EPEVTQTPSHQVTQMGQEVILRCVPISNHLYFYWYRQILGQKVEFLVSFYNNEISEKSEIFDDQFSVERPDGSNFTLKIRSTKLEDSAMYFCASSDGGSLTGELFFGEGSRLTVL.

The rearrangement uses TRBV28 and TRBJ1-5; tentative D call: TRBD1 (5 bases). Germline lookup yields CDR1 MDHEN and CDR2 SYDVKM. Between the trimmed V and J ends, which lost 5 bases and 2 bases, there was a span of 13 bases. The CDR3 runs 15 residues. The CDR3 DNA reads TGTGCCAGCAGTCCCAGCGGGGGTGGCAATCAGCCCCAGCATTTT. Its protein product is CASSPSGGGNQPQHF.

This clone was seen a few times. J is TRBJ1-6 and V is TRBV9; no firm D call. In germline, CDR1 is SGDLS, CDR2 YYNGEE. This CDR3 has 13 residues. V dropped 0 bases and J dropped 8 bases, with 6 bases sitting between them. The CDR3 coding sequence is TGTGCCAGCAGCGTAGCCCTCCATTCACCCCTCCACTTT. Translated, it gives CASSVALHSPLHF.

The V gene is TRBV5-4, the J gene TRBJ1-2, with D maybe TRBD1 (6 bases). V shed 2 bases and J shed 8 bases, with 13 bases lying between them. From germline, CDR1 is SGHNT and CDR2 YYREEE (reference sequence). The CDR3 has 13 residues. The CDR3: CASSLIQGGGYTF. For the CDR3, the DNA is TGTGCCAGCAGCTTAATACAGGGCGGGGGCTACACCTTC. The full variable domain, with the rest looked up from reference TRBV5-4 and TRBJ1-2, is ETGVTQSPTHLIKTRGQQVTLRCSSQSGHNTVSWYQQALGQGPQFIFQYYREEENGRGNFPPRFSGLQFPNYSSELNVNALELDDSALYLCASSLIQGGGYTFGSGTRLTVV.

The chain couples TRBV7-9 to TRBJ2-1; 12 bases fit TRBD2. The length of the CDR3 is 16 residues. The J segment lost 5 bases and the V segment lost 3 bases, leaving 5 bases of the junction unmatched. CDR1 and CDR2 from the germline V gene are SEHNR and FQNEAQ (reference sequence). The CDR3 sequence: CASSLGLAGTHNEQFF. The CDR3 DNA reads TGTGCCAGCAGCTTGGGACTAGCGGGTACCCACAATGAGCAGTTCTTC.

This sequence joins TRBV7-2 and TRBJ1-6; 8 nucleotides align to TRBD1. V lost 5 bases to trimming and J lost 7 bases; unmatched junction nucleotides: 10. CDR3 size: 16 residues. The V gene's germline CDR1 is SGHTA and CDR2 FQGNSA. The CDR3 protein is CASSANLDRVNSPLHF. DNA for the CDR3: TGTGCCAGCAGCGCCAATCTGGACAGGGTGAATTCACCCCTCCACTTT.

The chain combines TRBV7-2 with TRBJ2-7; 7 positions match TRBD1. The length of the CDR3 is 14 residues. Germline-derived CDR1 and CDR2 are SGHTA and FQGNSA. The V and J ends lost 0 bases and 3 bases, in that order; junction bases with no gene match: 2. CDR3 protein: CASSLARQGYEQYF. For the CDR3, the DNA is TGTGCCAGCAGCTTAGCCCGACAGGGCTACGAGCAGTACTTC.

This sequence joins TRBV29-1 and TRBJ2-1, with TRBD1 identical over 7 bases. Germline values: CDR1 SQVTM, CDR2 ANQGSEA. J was trimmed by 9 bases and V by 6 bases; bases with no gene match: 11. The CDR3 is made up of 13 amino acids. In DNA form, the CDR3 reads TGCAGCGTGACAGGGTCCACCACGAGTGAGCAGTTCTTC. Encoded protein: CSVTGSTTSEQFF.

The V gene is TRBV5-1, the J gene TRBJ1-6, with 9 bases matching TRBD1. V shed 3 bases, J shed 7 bases, and the junction held 5 bases outside the gene matches. There are 15 residues in the CDR3. The V gene's germline CDR1 is SGHRS and CDR2 YFSETQ. CDR3 nucleotides: TGCGCCAGCAGCTGGACAGGGGATCCAAATTCACCCCTCCACTTT. This encodes CASSWTGDPNSPLHF.

The genes are TRBV28 and TRBJ2-7; 7 bases line up with TRBD1. The ends lost 3 bases at V and 2 bases at J; junction bases unmatched: 4. Germline V CDR1 and CDR2: MDHEN, SYDVKM. The CDR3 loop spans 14 amino acids. In DNA, the CDR3 is TGTGCCAGCAGTTTTGACAGGGCCACCTACGAGCAGTACTTC. Translating gives CASSFDRATYEQYF.

This clone was found once. The rearrangement uses TRBV7-9 and TRBJ2-1; 9 nucleotides match TRBD2. This CDR3 comprises 16 residues. V dropped 3 bases and J dropped 7; count of bases not matched to a gene: 10. CDR1 and CDR2 (germline): SEHNR, FQNEAQ (reference sequence). CDR3 residues: CASSFELAGGRNEQFF. The CDR3 nucleotides are TGTGCCAGCAGCTTTGAACTAGCGGGCGGAAGGAATGAGCAGTTCTTC.

This chain uses TRBV7-9 with TRBJ1-4; the match to TRBD1 covers 8 bases. CDR1 and CDR2 (germline): SEHNR, FQNEAQ (reference sequence). V was clipped by 2 bases and J by 9 bases; unmatched bases: 11. CDR3 length: 16 residues. In DNA form, the CDR3 reads TGTGCCAGCAGCTTATCCGGGACAGGCCTTATCCAAAAACTGTTTTTT. Its translation is CASSLSGTGLIQKLFF.

A remark on this clone: An end of the junction does not agree with germline; a read error may underlie this. The V call is TRBV28, the J call TRBJ1-2; 8 positions agree with TRBD1. Per germline, CDR1 MDHEN and CDR2 SYDVKM. There are 15 residues in the CDR3. CDR3: CASTLRAGGPYGYTF. CDR3 nucleotides: TGTGCCAGCACTTTACGCGCAGGGGGCCCTTATGGCTACACCTTC.